The entry below gives a single TCR beta chain sequence along with its context. These data are taken from a study of T cell changes during pregnancy in multiple sclerosis. Profiling relied on immunoSEQ multiplex PCR, and the TCRdb table lists in-frame clones only, not all of them. Among roughly 38,000 clones listed, about nine tenths were seen once. Trimming removed 4 bases at V and 0 bases at J, with 7 bases between. Germline V gene lookup returns CDR1 LNHDA and CDR2 SQIVND (reference sequence). This CDR3 has 14 residues. The source of this sequence is a female donor in good health, enrolled as a control in a pregnancy study. V gene TRBV19 combines with J gene TRBJ1-3, with D possibly being TRBD1 (5 bases). The source was CD4+ T cells from peripheral blood mononuclear cells, collected in the second trimester of pregnancy. CDR3 nucleotide sequence: TGTGCCAGTAGTACCGGGGGCTCTGGAAACACCATATATTTT. This gives the protein CASSTGGSGNTIYF.